This T cell receptor (beta chain) is from a study of CD8 T cells in Susac syndrome. Looked up from germline, CDR1 is MGHRA and CDR2 is YSYEKL. The CDR3 length is 16 residues. Trimming shortened V by 0 bases and J by 4 bases, and 16 bases separated the two germline ends. An input of 0.5 to 1 ug of RNA was subjected to reverse transcription using random hexamers. The method of amplification for TCR beta CDR3 was immunoSEQ multiplex PCR, covering 54 Vbeta and 13 Jbeta. TCRdb fed the immunoSEQ multiplex PCR reads into MiXCR, producing one record per CDR3 protein. The data hold some 120,000 distinct CDR3 sequences, with about 90% observed a single time.

Sequences were obtained from CD8+ T cells from PBMCs. The gene calls are TRBV4-1 and TRBJ2-7, with D possibly matching TRBD2 (6 bases). The receptor's source is a human donor with multiple sclerosis. The CDR3 region has the DNA TGCGCCAGCAGCCAAGACACGATGGCGGGAAGGTACGAGCAGTACTTC. Residues: CASSQDTMAGRYEQYF.